The source of this T cell receptor beta chain is a study of Graves' ophthalmopathy and Graves' hyperthyroidism. Broader study findings: Blood also contained most of the expanded thyroid clonotypes above 0.001 frequency.

CDR3 regions of TCR beta were amplified from RNA transcripts. The workflow started with a first-round RT-PCR run with HTBI primers and then moved on to a second-round multiplex PCR. TCRdb independently ran MiXCR on the multiplex PCR reads; one entry per CDR3 protein. The repertoire consists of 350,000 or so distinct CDR3 sequences, with roughly 16% occurring once and the leading ten covering approximately 13%. As for this clonotype: Its matching antigen is unknown.

Looked up from germline, CDR1 is MNHEY and CDR2 is SMNVEV (reference sequence). CDR3 size: 14 residues. Trimming removed 6 bases at V and 5 bases at J, with 17 bases between. Input material: peripheral blood. The TCR comes from an adult man with Graves' ophthalmopathy. The rearrangement joins TRBV27 to TRBJ2-7; tentatively, D is TRBD2 (6 bases). The CDR3 DNA reads as TGTGCCAGCAGCCGACGGGGGATGGGGGACGAGCAGTACTTC. This encodes CASSRRGMGDEQYF.